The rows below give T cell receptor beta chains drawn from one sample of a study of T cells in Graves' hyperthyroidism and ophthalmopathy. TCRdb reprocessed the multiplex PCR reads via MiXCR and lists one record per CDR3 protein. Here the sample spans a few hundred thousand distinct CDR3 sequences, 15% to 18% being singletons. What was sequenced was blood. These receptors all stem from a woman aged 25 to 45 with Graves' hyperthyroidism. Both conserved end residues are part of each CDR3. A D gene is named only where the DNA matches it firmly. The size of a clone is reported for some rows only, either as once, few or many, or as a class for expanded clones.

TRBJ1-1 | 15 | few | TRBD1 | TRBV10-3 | CAISKTGSEDTEAFF | TGTGCCATCAGTAAGACAGGGTCGGAAGACACTGAAGCTTTCTTT
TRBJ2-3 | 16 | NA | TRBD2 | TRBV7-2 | CASSQSAGGSTDTQYF | TGTGCCAGCAGCCAGTCGGCGGGAGGGAGCACAGATACGCAGTATTTT
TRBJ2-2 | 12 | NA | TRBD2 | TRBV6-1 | CASNREAGELFF | TGTGCCAGCAACCGGGAGGCCGGGGAGCTGTTTTTT
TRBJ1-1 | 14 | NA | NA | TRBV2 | CASTPTTMNTEAFF | TGTGCCAGCACCCCAACCACCATGAACACTGAAGCTTTCTTT
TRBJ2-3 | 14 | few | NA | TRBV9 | CASSSSGTPDTQYF | TGTGCCAGCAGCTCCAGCGGGACACCAGATACGCAGTATTTT
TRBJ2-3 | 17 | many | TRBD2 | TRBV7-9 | CASSLEPLAPSTDTQYF | TGTGCCAGCAGCTTGGAACCACTAGCGCCGTCCACAGATACGCAGTATTTT
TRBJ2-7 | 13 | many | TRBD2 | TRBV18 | CANTEREWGEQYF | TGTGCCAACACAGAGCGGGAGTGGGGCGAGCAGTACTTC
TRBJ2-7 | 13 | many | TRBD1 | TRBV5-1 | CASSPGGSYEQYF | TGTGCCAGCAGCCCAGGGGGTTCGTACGAGCAGTACTTC
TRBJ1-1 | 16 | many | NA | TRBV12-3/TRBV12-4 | CASSRKPGEENTEAFF | TGTGCCAGCAGTCGAAAACCAGGGGAAGAGAACACTGAAGCTTTCTTT
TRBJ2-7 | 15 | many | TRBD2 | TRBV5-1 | CASSWGTRLLYEQYF | TGCGCCAGCAGCTGGGGGACTAGGCTGCTTTACGAGCAGTACTTC
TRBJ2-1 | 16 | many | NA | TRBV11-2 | CASSLDLGLKYNEQFF | TGTGCCAGCAGCTTAGACCTAGGGTTAAAGTACAATGAGCAGTTCTTC
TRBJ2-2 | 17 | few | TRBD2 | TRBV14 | CASSQEGLAGATGELFF | TGTGCCAGCAGCCAGGAGGGACTAGCGGGAGCGACCGGGGAGCTGTTTTTT
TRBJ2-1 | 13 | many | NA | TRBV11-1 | CASSFGPFNEQFF | TGTGCCAGCAGCTTCGGTCCTTTCAATGAGCAGTTCTTC
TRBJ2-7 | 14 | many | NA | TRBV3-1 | CASSQTEFSYEQYF | TGTGCCAGCAGCCAAACAGAATTCTCCTACGAGCAGTACTTC
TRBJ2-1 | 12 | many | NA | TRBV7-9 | CASSLTWNEQFF | TGTGCCAGCAGCTTAACGTGGAATGAGCAGTTCTTC
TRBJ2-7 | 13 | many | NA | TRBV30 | CAWSDGGSYEQYF | TGTGCCTGGAGCGATGGTGGATCCTACGAGCAGTACTTC
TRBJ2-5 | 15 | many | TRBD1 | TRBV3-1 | CASRPGTGDQETQYF | TGTGCCAGTAGGCCAGGGACAGGGGACCAAGAGACCCAGTACTTC
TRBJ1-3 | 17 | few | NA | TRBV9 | CASSVAPDRTSGNTIYF | TGTGCCAGCAGCGTAGCCCCTGACAGGACCTCTGGAAACACCATATATTTT
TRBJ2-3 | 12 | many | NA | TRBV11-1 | CASSLAPDTQYF | TGTGCCAGCAGCTTAGCGCCAGATACGCAGTATTTT
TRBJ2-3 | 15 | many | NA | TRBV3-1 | CASSVRLDPTDTQYF | TGTGCCAGCAGCGTCCGACTTGACCCCACAGATACGCAGTATTTT
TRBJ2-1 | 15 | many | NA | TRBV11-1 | CASNHPGGTYNEQFF | TGTGCCAGCAACCACCCGGGGGGCACATACAATGAGCAGTTCTTC